This T cell receptor beta chain was identified during a study of blood T cell repertoires in COVID-19. Methods used by the authors: Amplifying reference gene primers gave estimates of nucleated cell counts. The assay was immunoSEQ multiplex PCR, and TCRdb's table has in-frame clones only and misses some. V and J calls and clone size are as listed in that table; D and trimming were resolved from the DNA. The repertoire consists of some 170,000 clones, with 87% occurring once and the leading ten covering about 1.2%. This CDR3 is 14 amino acids long. V gave up 3 bases and J gave up 1 base, with 10 bases separating them. CDR1 is LNHDA, CDR2 SQIVND, per germline (reference sequence).

The source material was PBMCs or T cells enriched from blood (not recorded which). The J gene is TRBJ2-7, the V gene TRBV19; no reliable D call. The sequence was collected from a human donor with acute COVID-19. The donor label of this sample is uncertain. CDR3 nucleotide sequence: TGTGCCAGTAGTATTTGGCTGGAGTCCTACGAGCAGTACTTC. Its translation: CASSIWLESYEQYF.